This is a list of T cell receptor beta chains from one sample in a study of cytomegalovirus exposure and HLA in healthy donors. Only in-frame clones appear in the TCRdb table, and some are missing; sequencing was by immunoSEQ multiplex PCR. The sample contains tens of thousands of clones, over 95% of which appear only once. Sequencing was done on a sample of PBMCs. The receptors derive from a woman under 30 in good health and CMV-seropositive. The CDR3 runs from the conserved cysteine through the conserved F or W. A D gene is named only where the DNA matches it firmly. Clone size is stated in some rows and not others, as once, few, many or a class when expanded.

TRBJ1-2,-,TRBD1,TRBV19,CASSMFRQGALERGYTF,TGTGCCAGTAGTATGTTCCGACAGGGGGCCCTGGAGAGAGGCTACACCTTC
TRBJ1-5,-,TRBD1,TRBV29-1,CSAKGANQPQHF,TGCAGCGCTAAGGGGGCTAATCAGCCCCAGCATTTT
TRBJ2-2,-,TRBD2,TRBV6-1,CASSPRGSGIGELFF,TGTGCCAGCAGTCCCCGGGGTAGCGGGATCGGGGAGCTGTTTTTT
TRBJ2-7,once,-,TRBV27,CASSLSLSYEQYF,TGTGCCAGCAGTTTATCGCTATCCTACGAGCAGTACTTC
TRBJ2-1,-,TRBD2,TRBV19,CASSIKKLAGGPGSYNEQFF,TGTGCCAGTAGTATTAAGAAACTAGCGGGAGGGCCCGGGTCCTACAATGAGCAGTTCTTC
TRBJ2-1,-,TRBD2,TRBV7-3,CASSLIPVSSGRSNEQFF,TGTGCCAGCAGCTTAATTCCAGTCTCTAGCGGGAGAAGCAATGAGCAGTTCTTC
TRBJ2-1,-,-,TRBV5-6,CASSAGGNEQFF,TGTGCCAGCAGCGCGGGCGGGAATGAGCAGTTCTTC
TRBJ2-1,-,-,TRBV28,CASSLPSSVYEQFF,TGTGCCAGCAGTTTACCTAGTTCGGTTTATGAGCAGTTCTTC
TRBJ2-1,-,TRBD2,TRBV5-1,CASSLGGGGRAYSEQFF,TGCGCCAGCAGCTTGGGGGGAGGCGGGAGGGCCTATAGTGAGCAGTTCTTC
TRBJ2-1,once,-,TRBV7-2,CASSLANRGIGYNEQFF,TGTGCCAGCAGCTTAGCGAATAGGGGTATAGGCTACAATGAGCAGTTCTTC
TRBJ2-7,once,-,TRBV28,CATGRRYEQYF,TGTGCCACCGGGAGAAGGTACGAGCAGTACTTC
TRBJ2-2,-,TRBD2,TRBV11-2,CASSFIPHVTSASGELFF,TGTGCCAGCAGCTTTATCCCACATGTTACTAGCGCCTCCGGGGAGCTGTTTTTT
TRBJ1-5,-,-,TRBV30,CAWSPGSNQPQHF,TGTGCCTGGAGTCCGGGGAGCAATCAGCCCCAGCATTTT
TRBJ2-1,-,-,TRBV7-3,CASSLGAGSEQFF,TGTGCCAGCAGCTTAGGCGCCGGGTCTGAGCAGTTCTTC
TRBJ2-7,-,TRBD2,TRBV6-5,CASREGLAVYYEQYF,TGTGCCAGCAGGGAGGGACTAGCGGTCTACTACGAGCAGTACTTC
TRBJ2-3,-,-,TRBV28,CASSSPGTFTDTQYF,TGTGCCAGCAGTTCCCCGGGAACCTTCACAGATACGCAGTATTTT
TRBJ2-2,-,-,TRBV14,CASSRARLTRIGELFF,TGTGCCAGCAGCCGCGCCCGCTTAACTAGGATCGGGGAGCTGTTTTTT
TRBJ1-1,-,-,TRBV5-1,CASSLDEGATPEAFF,TGCGCCAGCAGCTTGGATGAAGGGGCCACCCCTGAAGCTTTCTTT
TRBJ2-6,-,TRBD1,TRBV28,CASSYGIGQGSSGANVLTF,TGTGCCAGCAGTTATGGCATCGGACAGGGTAGCTCTGGGGCCAACGTCCTGACTTTC
TRBJ2-3,-,TRBD2,TRBV6-5,CASSSLRLAYTDTQYF,TGTGCCAGCAGTTCCCTACGACTAGCGTACACAGATACGCAGTATTTT
TRBJ2-3,-,TRBD2,TRBV5-1,CASSGPTSGIEPDTQYF,TGCGCCAGCAGCGGACCGACTAGCGGGATCGAGCCAGATACGCAGTATTTT
TRBJ2-1,-,TRBD2,TRBV15,CATSKPTLGLLPHNEQFF,TGTGCCACCAGCAAACCTACTTTGGGACTACTACCTCACAATGAGCAGTTCTTC
TRBJ2-3,-,TRBD2,TRBV6-1,CASSEVAGGTDTQYF,TGTGCCAGCAGTGAAGTAGCGGGAGGCACAGATACGCAGTATTTT